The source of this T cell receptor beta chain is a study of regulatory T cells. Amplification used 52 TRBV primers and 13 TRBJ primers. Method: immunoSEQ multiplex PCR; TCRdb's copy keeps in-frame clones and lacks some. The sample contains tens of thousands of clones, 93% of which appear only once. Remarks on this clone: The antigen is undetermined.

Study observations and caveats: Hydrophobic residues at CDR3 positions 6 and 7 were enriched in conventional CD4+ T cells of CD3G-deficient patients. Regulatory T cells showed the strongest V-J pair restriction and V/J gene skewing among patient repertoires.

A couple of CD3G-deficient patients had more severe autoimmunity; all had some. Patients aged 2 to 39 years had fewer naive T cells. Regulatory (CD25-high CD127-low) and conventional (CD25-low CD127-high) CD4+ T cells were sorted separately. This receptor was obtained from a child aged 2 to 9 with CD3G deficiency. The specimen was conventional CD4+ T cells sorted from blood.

The CDR3 spells CAISESKGVPQAFF. DNA for the CDR3: TGTGCCATCAGTGAGTCGAAGGGGGTTCCCCAAGCTTTCTTT. The chain uses TRBV10-3 and TRBJ1-1; D is possibly TRBD1 (6 bases). The CDR3 is 14 residues long. Germline assignment: CDR1 ENHRY and CDR2 SYGVKD. V shed 0 bases and J shed 9 bases, with 14 bases lying between them.